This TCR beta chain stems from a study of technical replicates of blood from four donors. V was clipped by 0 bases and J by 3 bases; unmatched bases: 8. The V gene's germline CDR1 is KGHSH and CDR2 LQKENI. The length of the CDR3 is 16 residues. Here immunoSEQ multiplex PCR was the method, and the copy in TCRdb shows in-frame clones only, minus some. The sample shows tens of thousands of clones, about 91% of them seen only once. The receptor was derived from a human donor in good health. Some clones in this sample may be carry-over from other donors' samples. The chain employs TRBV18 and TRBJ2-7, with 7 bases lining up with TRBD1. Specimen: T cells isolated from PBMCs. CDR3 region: CASSPPVRTGFYEQYF. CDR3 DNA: TGTGCCAGCTCACCACCGGTCAGGACAGGATTCTACGAGCAGTACTTC.